This T cell receptor beta chain originates from a study of OX40 agonist ivuxolimab in advanced cancers. Sequencing used immunoSEQ multiplex PCR; TCRdb keeps in-frame clones, though not all of them. The sample contains about 81,000 clones, approximately 90% of which appear only once. The V gene's germline CDR1 is SGHRS and CDR2 YFSETQ. The CDR3 sequence is 16 residues long. V was clipped by 0 bases and J by 1 base; unmatched bases: 4. The genes are TRBV5-1 and TRBJ2-1; 7 bases line up with TRBD2. The sample in question was CD4+ or CD8+ T cells sorted from blood, obtained in a trial of the OX40 agonist ivuxolimab. This TCR came from an adult with an advanced solid tumor such as melanoma, head and neck, liver or kidney cancer. The CDR3 protein is CASSLDLGGSYNEQFF. CDR3 sequence (DNA): TGCGCCAGCAGCTTGGATTTGGGGGGGTCCTACAATGAGCAGTTCTTC.